This T cell receptor (beta chain) was found in a study of T-cell memory formation after mild COVID-19. Worth noting for this clonotype: The antigen is undetermined.

The CDR3 consists of 13 residues. Germline lookup yields CDR1 DFQATT and CDR2 SNEGSKA (reference sequence). V was trimmed by 7 bases and J by 1 base, leaving 13 bases between them. Study-level findings and limits: Clones that shrank (day 15 to 85) were balanced CD4/CD8, whereas later expanders leaned CD4+. A subset of responding clones appeared in pre-infection memory, suggesting cross-reactive memory joined.

TCRdb passed the 5' RACE reads through MiXCR, listing each CDR3 protein once. Altogether 470,000 or so distinct CDR3 sequences are present, approximately 23% being singletons, with the ten largest covering under 15%. The receptor comes from an adult woman who had mild COVID-19 (a few samples of this study predate the infection). Cell type and time point are not known. Material: PBMCs or a T cell subset sorted from them (not recorded which). The chain joins TRBV20-1 to TRBJ1-1; no definite D call. CDR3 amino acids: CSVKDRRNTEAFF. CDR3 coding DNA: TGCAGTGTTAAAGACCGACGGAACACTGAAGCTTTCTTT.